These T cell receptor beta chains were read from a single sample in a study of response to subunit inactivated influenza vaccine. Via MiXCR, TCRdb re-called the RT-PCR reads, giving one row per CDR3 protein. The table records around 530,000 distinct CDR3 sequences, 12% of them present only once. Sequences were derived from PBMCs from blood, sampled on the day of vaccination. Receptors were obtained from a man aged 45-65 years who received an inactivated influenza vaccine. Both conserved end residues are part of each CDR3. Each record gives: J gene, clone size, CDR3 length, D gene, V gene, CDR3 protein, CDR3 DNA. A D gene is named only where the DNA matches it firmly. Size tells how often a clone was seen (once, few, many) or the class of an expanded clone, and some rows leave it out.

>TRBJ2-3|many|17|.|TRBV6-5
CASSYGDGTRRADTQYF
TGTGCCAGCAGTTACGGCGACGGAACGAGGAGGGCAGATACGCAGTATTTT
>TRBJ1-4|.|15|.|TRBV7-2
CASSLVVRGNEKLFF
TGTGCCAGCAGCTTAGTCGTCAGGGGTAATGAAAAACTGTTTTTT
>TRBJ2-3|many|14|.|TRBV4-3
CASSQEEPTDTQYF
TGCGCCAGCAGCCAAGAAGAGCCCACAGATACGCAGTATTTT
>TRBJ2-3|.|16|TRBD2|TRBV3-1
CASSHRLAASTDTQYF
TGTGCCAGCAGCCATCGACTAGCGGCTAGCACAGATACGCAGTATTTT
>TRBJ1-1|many|15|.|TRBV4-2
CASSPYGGSYTEAFF
TGTGCCAGCAGCCCCTACGGGGGGTCCTACACTGAAGCTTTCTTT
>TRBJ1-5|few|14|TRBD1|TRBV28
CASSSGQGDQPQHF
TGTGCCAGCAGTTCTGGACAGGGGGACCAGCCCCAGCATTTT
>TRBJ2-7|.|15|.|TRBV15
CATSSGTLGSYEQYF
TGTGCCACCAGCAGCGGGACTCTTGGCTCCTACGAGCAGTACTTC
>TRBJ2-7|few|14|.|TRBV30
CAWSVSVSGSSKYF
TGTGCCTGGAGTGTAAGTGTGTCGGGGTCCTCGAAGTACTTC
>TRBJ2-7|.|14|TRBD1|TRBV12-3/TRBV12-4
CASSETGTSYEQYF
TGTGCCAGCAGTGAGACAGGGACCTCCTACGAGCAGTACTTC
>TRBJ1-1|.|12|TRBD1|TRBV10-1
CASSDRGTEAFF
TGCGCCAGCAGCGACAGGGGGACTGAAGCTTTCTTT
>TRBJ1-1|few|12|TRBD1|TRBV3-1
CASSQGQGRAFF
TGTGCCAGCAGCCAGGGACAGGGAAGAGCTTTCTTT
>TRBJ2-5|few|15|TRBD1|TRBV7-8
CASTIGQGDQETQYF
TGTGCCAGCACCATCGGACAGGGGGATCAAGAGACCCAGTACTTC
>TRBJ2-1|few|15|.|TRBV9
CASSPGVDSYNEQFF
TGTGCCAGCAGCCCAGGGGTAGATTCCTACAATGAGCAGTTCTTC
>TRBJ1-1|.|13|.|TRBV27
CASSLLEGTEAFF
TGTGCCAGCAGTTTACTGGAGGGGACTGAAGCTTTCTTT
>TRBJ1-4|.|12|.|TRBV6-5
CASGYTEMFLFF
TGTGCCAGCGGGTATACGGAGATGTTCCTTTTTTTT
>TRBJ2-1|many|13|.|TRBV27
CASSRTVPDEQFF
TGTGCCAGCAGTCGAACAGTGCCGGATGAGCAGTTCTTC
>TRBJ2-1|many|14|TRBD2|TRBV20-1
CSASSLAGYNEQFF
TGCAGTGCTAGCTCACTAGCGGGTTACAATGAGCAGTTCTTC
>TRBJ2-6|.|17|.|TRBV7-3
CASSLTSGPSGANVLTF
TGTGCCAGCAGCTTAACCTCAGGTCCCTCTGGGGCCAACGTCCTGACTTTC
>TRBJ2-1|few|17|TRBD2|TRBV6-2/TRBV6-3
CASRPSGLADSYNEQFF
TGTGCCAGCAGGCCTTCTGGGCTAGCGGACTCCTACAATGAGCAGTTCTTC
>TRBJ2-5|few|14|TRBD1|TRBV20-1
CSPYRGRQGETQYF
TGCAGTCCCTACAGGGGGCGCCAGGGTGAGACCCAGTACTTC
>TRBJ1-2|.|13|TRBD1|TRBV29-1
CSVAGGPNYGYTF
TGCAGCGTCGCAGGGGGGCCAAACTATGGCTACACCTTC
>TRBJ2-1|.|13|TRBD2|TRBV7-9
CASSARTSGAPFF
TGTGCCAGCAGCGCCCGGACTAGCGGGGCCCCCTTCTTC
>TRBJ1-2|few|15|.|TRBV18
CASSPTALSNYGYTF
TGTGCCAGCTCACCAACAGCGTTATCTAACTATGGCTACACCTTC
>TRBJ2-7|.|14|TRBD2|TRBV20-1
CSASLAGVFYEQYF
TGCAGTGCATCCCTAGCGGGGGTTTTCTACGAGCAGTACTTC
>TRBJ2-7|many|15|.|TRBV5-1
CASSLYQGKNDEQYF
TGCGCCAGCAGCTTGTACCAGGGAAAGAATGACGAGCAGTACTTC
>TRBJ2-2|many|15|TRBD2|TRBV12-3/TRBV12-4
CASSVIAGDTGELFF
TGTGCCAGCAGTGTCATAGCGGGAGACACCGGGGAGCTGTTTTTT
>TRBJ2-1|few|16|TRBD2|TRBV12-3/TRBV12-4
CASIISGTSGRYEQFF
TGTGCCAGCATTATTTCCGGGACTAGCGGGAGATATGAGCAGTTCTTC
>TRBJ2-7|few|13|.|TRBV5-1
CASSGTDLNEQYF
TGCGCCAGCTCCGGGACGGACCTCAACGAGCAGTACTTC
>TRBJ2-5|.|19|.|TRBV11-1
CASSLRENPGRGISETQYF
TGTGCCAGCAGCTTACGCGAAAATCCAGGACGGGGGATATCGGAGACCCAGTACTTC
>TRBJ2-1|.|14|.|TRBV6-2/TRBV6-3
CASSYVLGGDEQFF
TGTGCCAGCAGTTACGTCCTAGGAGGTGATGAGCAGTTCTTC
>TRBJ1-1|few|14|.|TRBV2
CASTLETVGTEAFF
TGTGCCAGCACCCTCGAGACGGTGGGAACTGAAGCTTTCTTT
>TRBJ2-4|few|16|TRBD2|TRBV28
CASSLAGSIAKNIQYF
TGTGCCAGCAGTCTAGCGGGGTCTATAGCCAAAAACATTCAGTACTTC
>TRBJ2-3|.|13|.|TRBV7-3
CASSLGQGDTQYF
TGTGCCAGCAGCTTAGGTCAAGGGGATACGCAGTATTTT
>TRBJ2-7|few|16|TRBD2|TRBV11-2
CASSFRIAGGSYEQYF
TGTGCCAGCAGCTTCCGGATAGCGGGGGGGTCCTACGAGCAGTACTTC
>TRBJ2-4|many|18|TRBD1|TRBV5-1
CASSQTGGALLAKNIQYF
TGCGCCAGCAGCCAAACAGGGGGTGCCCTCTTAGCCAAAAACATTCAGTACTTC
>TRBJ2-7|few|13|.|TRBV29-1
CSVARTQPYEQYF
TGCAGCGTCGCTCGGACGCAGCCCTACGAGCAGTACTTC
>TRBJ1-6|few|15|.|TRBV10-3
CAISGGEMANSPLHF
TGTGCCATCAGTGGAGGGGAGATGGCTAATTCACCCCTCCACTTT
>TRBJ1-4|many|15|.|TRBV7-2
CASSLAYGGFEKLFF
TGTGCCAGCAGCTTAGCGTACGGAGGGTTCGAAAAACTGTTTTTT